These 10 T cell receptor beta chains originate from one sample sequenced in a study of cytomegalovirus exposure and HLA in healthy donors. Use of 60 Vbeta and 13 Jbeta primers characterized the PCR. TCRdb's table, derived via immunoSEQ multiplex PCR, lists solely in-frame clones and lacks some. This sample has about 130,000 clones, with 75% to 90% found just once. Sequenced: PBMCs. Every receptor here comes from a man in his forties in good health and CMV-seronegative.

This chain uses TRBV10-3 with TRBJ1-1, with D unclear. The CDR3 is 14 amino acids. The V end was cut by 1 base, the J end by 0 bases, with 6 bases between. Germline assignment: CDR1 ENHRY and CDR2 SYGVKD. CDR3 residues: CAISEWQMNTEAFF. DNA for the CDR3: TGTGCCATCAGTGAGTGGCAGATGAACACTGAAGCTTTCTTT.

V gene TRBV7-9 combines with J gene TRBJ2-5; D unresolved. Trimming took 3 bases from V and 5 from J, leaving 10 bases between them. The CDR3 is 13 amino acids. The germline V gene has CDR1 SEHNR and CDR2 FQNEAQ (reference sequence). CDR3 DNA sequence: TGTGCCAGCAGCTTGCAGACTGGGGAGACCCAGTACTTC. Translating gives CASSLQTGETQYF.

The J gene is TRBJ2-2, the V gene TRBV14, with D maybe TRBD1 (5 bases). The CDR3 has 16 amino acids. Trimming left V 2 bases short and J 6 bases short, with 16 bases between. Germline CDR1 SGHDN, CDR2 FVKESK. The CDR3 spells CASSQPGAGPPGELFF. DNA for the CDR3: TGTGCCAGCAGCCAACCTGGGGCAGGACCCCCCGGGGAGCTGTTTTTT.

The V gene is TRBV10-1, the J gene TRBJ2-2; 7 bases are shared with TRBD1. The CDR3 consists of 14 residues. Per germline, CDR1 WNHNN and CDR2 SYGVQD (reference sequence). With V trimmed by 6 bases and J by 0 bases, 1 base remained unmatched. The DNA of the CDR3 is TGCGCCAGCAGCGGACAGGCGAACACCGGGGAGCTGTTTTTT. It specifies CASSGQANTGELFF.

V and J are TRBV5-8 and TRBJ2-1, with a weak D call TRBD1 (6 bases). This CDR3 spans 15 amino acids. V was shortened by 4 bases and J by 2 bases, with 13 bases between the two germline ends. CDR1 is SGHTS and CDR2 is YDEGEE in the germline V gene. CDR3 protein: CASSKRQDPYNEQFF. Here the CDR3 DNA reads TGTGCCAGCAGCAAAAGACAGGACCCCTACAATGAGCAGTTCTTC.

The rearrangement uses TRBV20-1 and TRBJ1-2; D might be TRBD1 (5 bases). The germline V and J ends were trimmed by 3 bases and 8 bases, with 10 bases remaining between them. The germline gives CDR1 DFQATT, CDR2 SNEGSKA (reference sequence). The CDR3 is 11 residues long. The CDR3 spells CSARNQGGYTF. For the CDR3, the DNA is TGCAGTGCTAGGAACCAGGGCGGCTACACCTTC.

This clone was seen once. The chain is built from TRBV28 and TRBJ2-1; 11 bases fit TRBD1. The CDR3 has 15 amino acids. Germline V gene data show CDR1 as MDHEN and CDR2 as SYDVKM. Trimming took 6 bases from V and 7 from J; bases not matched to a gene: 8. The CDR3 protein is CASSLGGQGGNEQFF. CDR3 DNA: TGTGCCAGCAGCCTTGGGGGACAGGGGGGGAATGAGCAGTTCTTC.

The chain links TRBV6-5 to TRBJ2-2; 8 bases align to TRBD2. Losses at the gene ends were 10 bases for V and 3 bases for J; bases not matched to a gene: 4. The CDR3 has 13 residues. Germline-derived CDR1 and CDR2 are MNHEY and SVGAGI. CDR3 sequence: CATSRGDTGELFF. Written as DNA, the CDR3 is TGTGCCACTTCGCGGGGGGACACCGGGGAGCTGTTTTTT.

The V gene is TRBV7-2, the J gene TRBJ1-5; D may be TRBD1 (5 bases). Trimming left V 5 bases short and J 5 bases short, with 13 bases between. Germline loops: CDR1 SGHTA, CDR2 FQGNSA. This CDR3 region has 14 residues. CDR3 loop: CASSLGGSYQPQHF. CDR3 nucleotides: TGTGCCAGCAGCCTGGGGGGGTCCTATCAGCCCCAGCATTTT. Full variable domain (remainder filled in from reference TRBV7-2 and TRBJ1-5): GAGVSQSPSNKVTEKGKDVELRCDPISGHTALYWYRQSLGQGLEFLIYFQGNSAPDKSGLPSDRFSAERTGGSVSTLTIQRTQQEDSAVYLCASSLGGSYQPQHFGDGTRLSIL.

This clone came up once. This rearrangement joins TRBV27 to TRBJ2-7; a possible D gene is TRBD1 (6 bases). The V end lost 5 bases, the J end lost 9 bases, and 23 bases lay between the germline ends. The CDR3 runs to 15 residues. Germline V gives CDR1 MNHEY, CDR2 SMNVEV (reference sequence). Here the CDR3 reads CASSPWTAFAVVQYF. The CDR3 DNA follows: TGTGCCAGCAGTCCTTGGACAGCCTTTGCGGTCGTGCAGTACTTC.